A single TCR beta chain is shown here with its context. Per germline, CDR1 MDHEN and CDR2 SYDVKM. The V gene end was trimmed by 6 bases and the J gene end by 1 base; junction bases not matched to a gene: 10. The CDR3 loop spans 17 amino acids. The sample comes from a study of blood T cell repertoires in COVID-19. Only in-frame clones appear in the TCRdb table, and some are missing; sequencing was by immunoSEQ multiplex PCR. The data contain over 250,000 clones, nearly 90% of them singletons. This chain connects TRBV28 to TRBJ1-5, with 9 bases matching TRBD1. This receptor was obtained from a woman in her 30s who had recovered from COVID-19. The material sequenced was PBMCs or T cells enriched from blood (not recorded which). The CDR3, as DNA: TGTGCCAGCAGAACCCAAGACAGGGGGAAGAGCAATCAGCCCCAGCATTTT. Residues: CASRTQDRGKSNQPQHF.